This T cell receptor beta chain came from a study of T cell repertoires in cytomegalovirus infection. About the research overall: Public signatures in TCR beta pointed to CMV infection and matching HLA type. Study observations and caveats: Dominant in the ex vivo response were TCR beta clonotypes restricted by HLA-C and specific for CMV.

The CDR3 loop spans 13 amino acids. Trimming left V 5 bases short and J 10 bases short, with 15 bases between. Germline-derived CDR1 and CDR2 are SEHNR and FQNEAQ (reference sequence). About this clonotype itself: Its antigen remains unidentified.

TCRdb analysed the reads with MiXCR anew, one entry per CDR3 protein. The sample includes roughly 300,000 distinct CDR3 sequences, roughly 9.5% of them seen just once. This clonotype was sampled from a human donor in good health (CMV status not recorded). Some clones in this sample may be carry-over from other donors' samples. The sample was PBMCs. The chain joins TRBV7-9 to TRBJ2-1; D gene uncertain. CDR3 nucleotide sequence: TGTGCCAGCAGCCTCACAGACTCCCTCGAGCAGTTCTTC. The encoded protein is CASSLTDSLEQFF.